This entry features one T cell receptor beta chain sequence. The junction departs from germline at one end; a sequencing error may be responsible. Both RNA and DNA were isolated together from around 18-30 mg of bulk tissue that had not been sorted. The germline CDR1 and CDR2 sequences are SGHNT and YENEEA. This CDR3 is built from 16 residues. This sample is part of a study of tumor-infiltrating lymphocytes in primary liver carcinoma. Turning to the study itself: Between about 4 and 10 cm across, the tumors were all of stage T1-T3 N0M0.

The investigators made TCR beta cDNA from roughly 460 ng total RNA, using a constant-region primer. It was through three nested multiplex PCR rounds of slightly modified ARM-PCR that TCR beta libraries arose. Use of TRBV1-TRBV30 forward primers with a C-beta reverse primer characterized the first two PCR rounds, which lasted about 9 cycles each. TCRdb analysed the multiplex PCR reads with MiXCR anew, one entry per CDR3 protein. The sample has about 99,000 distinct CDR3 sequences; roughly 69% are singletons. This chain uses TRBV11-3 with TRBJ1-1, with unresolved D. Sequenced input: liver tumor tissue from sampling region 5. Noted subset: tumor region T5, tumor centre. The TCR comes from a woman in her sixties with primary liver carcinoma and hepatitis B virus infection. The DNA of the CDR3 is TGTACCAGCAGCATAGATGGTCTTGGAGGTGACACTGAAGCTTTCTTT. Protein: CTSSIDGLGGDTEAFF.